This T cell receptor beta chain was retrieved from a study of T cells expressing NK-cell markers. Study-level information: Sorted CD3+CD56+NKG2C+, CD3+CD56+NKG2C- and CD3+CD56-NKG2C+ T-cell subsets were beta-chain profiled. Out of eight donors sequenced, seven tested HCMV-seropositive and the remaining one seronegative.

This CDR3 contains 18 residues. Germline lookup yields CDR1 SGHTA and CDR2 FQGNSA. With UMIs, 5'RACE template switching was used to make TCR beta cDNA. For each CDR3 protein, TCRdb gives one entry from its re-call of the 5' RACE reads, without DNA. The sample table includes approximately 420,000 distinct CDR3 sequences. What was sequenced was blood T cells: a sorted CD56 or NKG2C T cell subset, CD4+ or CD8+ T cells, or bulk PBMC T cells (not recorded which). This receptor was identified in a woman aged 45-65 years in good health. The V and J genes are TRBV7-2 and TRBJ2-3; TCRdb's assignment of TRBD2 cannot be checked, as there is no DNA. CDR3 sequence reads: CASSPQAFGLAETDTQYF.